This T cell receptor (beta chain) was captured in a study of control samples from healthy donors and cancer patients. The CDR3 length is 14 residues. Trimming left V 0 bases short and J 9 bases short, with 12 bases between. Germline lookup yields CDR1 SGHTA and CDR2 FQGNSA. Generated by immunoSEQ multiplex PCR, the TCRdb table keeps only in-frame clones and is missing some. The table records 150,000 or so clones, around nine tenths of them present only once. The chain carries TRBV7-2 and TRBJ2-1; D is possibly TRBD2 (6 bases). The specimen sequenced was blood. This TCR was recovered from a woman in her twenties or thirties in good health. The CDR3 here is CASSLAASVGEQFF. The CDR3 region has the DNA TGTGCCAGCAGCTTAGCAGCTAGCGTGGGTGAGCAGTTCTTC.